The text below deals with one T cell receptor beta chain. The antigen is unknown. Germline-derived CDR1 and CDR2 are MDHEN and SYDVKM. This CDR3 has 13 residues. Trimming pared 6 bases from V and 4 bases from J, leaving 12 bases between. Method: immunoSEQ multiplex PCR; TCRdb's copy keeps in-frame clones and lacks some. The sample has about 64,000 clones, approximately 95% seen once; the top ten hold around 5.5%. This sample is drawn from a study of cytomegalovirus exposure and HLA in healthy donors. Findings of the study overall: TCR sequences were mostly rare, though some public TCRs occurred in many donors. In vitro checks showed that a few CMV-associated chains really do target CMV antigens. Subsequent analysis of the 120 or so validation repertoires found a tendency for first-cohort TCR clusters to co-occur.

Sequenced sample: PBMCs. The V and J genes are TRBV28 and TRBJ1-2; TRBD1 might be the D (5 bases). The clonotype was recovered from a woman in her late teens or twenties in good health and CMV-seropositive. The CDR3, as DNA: TGTGCCAGCAGGCGACAGTACTTCTATGGCTACACCTTC. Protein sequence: CASRRQYFYGYTF.